This T cell receptor (beta chain) was retrieved from a study of cytomegalovirus exposure and HLA in healthy donors. Notes on the study in general: TRBV6-2, TRBV6-3 and other indistinguishable V segments were excluded. The presence/absence work took it that sequencing depth was about the same across donors. In a later analysis, at a false discovery rate of 0.05, 16,951 TCR beta sequences matched HLA alleles.

PCR primers comprised 60 Vbeta and 13 Jbeta primers. Profiled with immunoSEQ multiplex PCR; TCRdb holds only in-frame clones, not every one. Altogether about 170,000 clones are present, over 75% being singletons, with the ten largest covering less than 2.5%. With regard to this clone: No antigen is known for it.

The germline gives CDR1 SGHTS, CDR2 YDEGEE. The trim removed 4 bases at V and 1 base at J, leaving 4 bases unmatched. This CDR3 contains 14 residues. What was sequenced was PBMCs. This TCR derives from a male donor in good health and CMV-seronegative. The chain uses TRBV5-8 and TRBJ1-2, with 7 bases that match TRBD1. The CDR3 spells CASSLRDSNYGYTF. In DNA form, the CDR3 reads TGTGCCAGCAGCCTCCGGGACAGTAACTATGGCTACACCTTC.